These T cell receptor beta chains were read from a single sample in a study of blood T cell repertoires in COVID-19. The table came from immunoSEQ multiplex PCR; TCRdb's copy has only in-frame clones and leaves some out. Here the sample spans 200,000 to 300,000 clones, roughly 81% being singletons. Sample: peripheral blood. Receptor source: a man between 50 and 59 years old with acute or convalescent COVID-19. Both conserved end residues are part of each CDR3. Fields, in order: J gene, D gene, clone size, V gene, CDR3 protein, CDR3 DNA. A D gene is named only where the DNA matches it firmly. Part of the rows lack a size; the others show once, few, many or a class for expanded clones.

j_gene: TRBJ1-1
d_gene: TRBD1
abundance: -
v_gene: TRBV30
CDR3aa: CAWSNRDRRNTEAFF
CDR3nt: TGTGCCTGGAGTAATCGGGACAGGAGGAACACTGAAGCTTTCTTT

j_gene: TRBJ2-5
d_gene: TRBD2
abundance: -
v_gene: TRBV6-5
CDR3aa: CASSSGTSEVQETQYF
CDR3nt: TGTGCCAGCAGTTCCGGGACTAGCGAGGTCCAAGAGACCCAGTACTTC

j_gene: TRBJ2-1
d_gene: TRBD2
abundance: -
v_gene: TRBV5-1
CDR3aa: CASSFERGEGNEQFF
CDR3nt: TGCGCCAGCAGCTTTGAGCGGGGGGAGGGCAATGAGCAGTTCTTC

j_gene: TRBJ2-7
d_gene: TRBD2
abundance: -
v_gene: TRBV28
CDR3aa: CASSLAGAYHEQYF
CDR3nt: TGTGCCAGCAGCTTAGCGGGAGCTTATCACGAGCAGTACTTC

j_gene: TRBJ2-1
d_gene: -
abundance: -
v_gene: TRBV5-6
CDR3aa: CASSPGYGAYNEQFF
CDR3nt: TGTGCCAGCAGCCCGGGATATGGCGCTTACAATGAGCAGTTCTTC

j_gene: TRBJ1-4
d_gene: -
abundance: -
v_gene: TRBV10-3
CDR3aa: CAISEAGDFGEKLFF
CDR3nt: TGTGCCATCAGTGAGGCAGGGGATTTCGGGGAAAAACTGTTTTTT

j_gene: TRBJ2-5
d_gene: -
abundance: -
v_gene: TRBV5-1
CDR3aa: CASSLGLDGKETQYF
CDR3nt: TGCGCCAGCAGCTTGGGACTCGACGGAAAAGAGACCCAGTACTTC

j_gene: TRBJ2-7
d_gene: TRBD2
abundance: -
v_gene: TRBV27
CDR3aa: CASSLGTSGRYEQYF
CDR3nt: TGTGCCAGCAGTTTAGGGACTAGCGGGAGATACGAGCAGTACTTC

j_gene: TRBJ2-3
d_gene: -
abundance: -
v_gene: TRBV7-3
CDR3aa: CASSLGLPSTDTQYF
CDR3nt: TGTGCCAGCAGCTTAGGGCTTCCCAGCACAGATACGCAGTATTTT

j_gene: TRBJ1-5
d_gene: -
abundance: -
v_gene: TRBV27
CDR3aa: CASSLGGGYQPQHF
CDR3nt: TGTGCCAGCAGTTTAGGGGGGGGGTACCAGCCCCAGCATTTT

j_gene: TRBJ2-1
d_gene: TRBD2
abundance: once
v_gene: TRBV2
CDR3aa: CASLGGGAGGNEQFF
CDR3nt: TGTGCCAGCCTGGGCGGGGGGGCCGGAGGGAATGAGCAGTTCTTC

j_gene: TRBJ2-7
d_gene: TRBD1
abundance: -
v_gene: TRBV19
CDR3aa: CASSMGRDRALDEQYF
CDR3nt: TGTGCCAGTAGTATGGGACGGGACAGGGCCCTAGACGAGCAGTACTTC

j_gene: TRBJ2-3
d_gene: TRBD2
abundance: once
v_gene: TRBV5-5
CDR3aa: CASSLLAGGKFTQYF
CDR3nt: TGTGCCAGCAGCTTGCTAGCGGGGGGTAAGTTTACGCAGTATTTT

j_gene: TRBJ2-7
d_gene: TRBD1
abundance: few
v_gene: TRBV28
CDR3aa: CASSRQTGSYEQYF
CDR3nt: TGTGCCAGCAGTCGACAGACAGGGTCCTACGAGCAGTACTTC

j_gene: TRBJ2-7
d_gene: TRBD2
abundance: -
v_gene: TRBV11-3
CDR3aa: CASSLGHSSGRAYEQYF
CDR3nt: TGTGCCAGCAGCTTAGGTCACTCTAGCGGGAGGGCCTACGAGCAGTACTTC

j_gene: TRBJ2-2
d_gene: TRBD2
abundance: -
v_gene: TRBV30
CDR3aa: CALPSGNGYTGELFF
CDR3nt: TGTGCCTTACCTAGCGGGAATGGGTACACCGGGGAGCTGTTTTTT

j_gene: TRBJ1-2
d_gene: -
abundance: -
v_gene: TRBV5-4
CDR3aa: CASSLGGDSNYGYTF
CDR3nt: TGTGCCAGCAGCTTGGGGGGCGACAGCAACTATGGCTACACCTTC

j_gene: TRBJ1-3
d_gene: -
abundance: -
v_gene: TRBV19
CDR3aa: CASRKEAAGNTIYF
CDR3nt: TGTGCCAGCAGAAAGGAGGCGGCTGGAAACACCATATATTTT

j_gene: TRBJ1-1
d_gene: TRBD1
abundance: -
v_gene: TRBV6-5
CDR3aa: CASRGQGMNTEAFF
CDR3nt: TGTGCCAGCAGAGGACAGGGTATGAACACTGAAGCTTTCTTT

j_gene: TRBJ2-7
d_gene: -
abundance: -
v_gene: TRBV11-3
CDR3aa: CASSITGLAYEQYF
CDR3nt: TGTGCCAGCAGCATCACAGGGTTGGCCTACGAGCAGTACTTC

j_gene: TRBJ2-7
d_gene: -
abundance: once
v_gene: TRBV9
CDR3aa: CASSVVSGAEQYF
CDR3nt: TGTGCCAGCAGCGTAGTATCAGGGGCCGAGCAGTACTTC

j_gene: TRBJ1-2
d_gene: -
abundance: -
v_gene: TRBV4-2
CDR3aa: CASSQVNRASSGYTF
CDR3nt: TGTGCCAGCAGCCAAGTAAACAGGGCCTCCTCTGGCTACACCTTC

j_gene: TRBJ2-1
d_gene: TRBD2
abundance: -
v_gene: TRBV5-4
CDR3aa: CASSFTSGSSYNEQFF
CDR3nt: TGTGCCAGCAGCTTTACTAGCGGGAGCTCCTACAATGAGCAGTTCTTC

j_gene: TRBJ2-5
d_gene: TRBD2
abundance: -
v_gene: TRBV27
CDR3aa: CASSQPTSGGGTQYF
CDR3nt: TGTGCCAGCAGTCAGCCGACTAGCGGGGGGGGGACCCAGTACTTC

j_gene: TRBJ1-6
d_gene: -
abundance: -
v_gene: TRBV10-3
CDR3aa: CAISESGSSSYNSPLHF
CDR3nt: TGTGCCATCAGTGAGAGCGGTTCCAGCTCCTATAATTCACCCCTCCACTTT

j_gene: TRBJ2-1
d_gene: -
abundance: -
v_gene: TRBV27
CDR3aa: CASSSGSLYEQFF
CDR3nt: TGTGCCAGCAGTTCCGGGAGTCTCTATGAGCAGTTCTTC

j_gene: TRBJ1-6
d_gene: TRBD1
abundance: -
v_gene: TRBV19
CDR3aa: CASSEGQDNSPLHF
CDR3nt: TGTGCCAGTAGTGAGGGACAGGATAATTCACCCCTCCACTTT

j_gene: TRBJ1-1
d_gene: -
abundance: few
v_gene: TRBV6-6
CDR3aa: CASSYTSGEAFF
CDR3nt: TGTGCCAGCAGTTACACCTCAGGTGAAGCTTTCTTT

j_gene: TRBJ1-2
d_gene: TRBD1
abundance: -
v_gene: TRBV7-9
CDR3aa: CASSLNRGNYGYTF
CDR3nt: TGTGCCAGCAGCTTAAACAGGGGAAACTATGGCTACACCTTC

j_gene: TRBJ2-6
d_gene: -
abundance: -
v_gene: TRBV13
CDR3aa: CASSARGSAGANVLTF
CDR3nt: TGTGCCAGCAGCGCCAGGGGATCGGCGGGGGCCAACGTCCTGACTTTC

j_gene: TRBJ1-2
d_gene: -
abundance: -
v_gene: TRBV27
CDR3aa: CASSSGQSYGYTF
CDR3nt: TGTGCCAGCAGTTCCGGACAGAGTTATGGCTACACCTTC

j_gene: TRBJ2-2
d_gene: TRBD1
abundance: -
v_gene: TRBV18
CDR3aa: CASSLRAPTGDTGELFF
CDR3nt: TGTGCCAGCTCACTAAGAGCCCCGACAGGGGATACCGGGGAGCTGTTTTTT

j_gene: TRBJ1-1
d_gene: -
abundance: -
v_gene: TRBV7-9
CDR3aa: CASSLGAVRSNGAFF
CDR3nt: TGTGCCAGCAGCCTGGGGGCAGTAAGGTCGAACGGAGCTTTCTTT

j_gene: TRBJ1-4
d_gene: -
abundance: -
v_gene: TRBV19
CDR3aa: CASSITAGTNEKLFF
CDR3nt: TGTGCCAGTAGTATAACGGCGGGGACCAATGAAAAACTGTTTTTT

j_gene: TRBJ1-6
d_gene: TRBD1
abundance: -
v_gene: TRBV13
CDR3aa: CASSLGTGGAGSPLHF
CDR3nt: TGTGCCAGCAGCTTGGGGACAGGGGGCGCGGGTTCACCCCTCCACTTT

j_gene: TRBJ2-5
d_gene: TRBD1
abundance: -
v_gene: TRBV28
CDR3aa: CASRNRDSGQETQYF
CDR3nt: TGTGCCAGCAGAAACCGGGACAGCGGACAAGAGACCCAGTACTTC

j_gene: TRBJ1-6
d_gene: TRBD1
abundance: few
v_gene: TRBV11-3
CDR3aa: CASSLATGVGSPLHF
CDR3nt: TGTGCCAGCAGCTTAGCAACAGGGGTTGGGTCACCCCTCCACTTT

j_gene: TRBJ1-6
d_gene: -
abundance: -
v_gene: TRBV11-2
CDR3aa: CASSWDSTDSPLHF
CDR3nt: TGTGCCAGCAGCTGGGACTCAACGGACTCACCCCTCCACTTT

j_gene: TRBJ2-1
d_gene: TRBD2
abundance: -
v_gene: TRBV4-1
CDR3aa: CASSLRTSGSRGPYNEQFF
CDR3nt: TGCGCCAGCAGCCTCCGGACTAGCGGGAGCAGAGGGCCTTACAATGAGCAGTTCTTC

j_gene: TRBJ1-3
d_gene: -
abundance: -
v_gene: TRBV12-3/TRBV12-4
CDR3aa: CASAGAGRTIYF
CDR3nt: TGTGCCAGCGCGGGTGCGGGGCGGACCATATATTTT

j_gene: TRBJ1-2
d_gene: TRBD1
abundance: -
v_gene: TRBV19
CDR3aa: CASSKSGGSNYGYTF
CDR3nt: TGTGCCAGTAGTAAATCAGGGGGTTCAAACTATGGCTACACCTTC

j_gene: TRBJ2-7
d_gene: TRBD1
abundance: -
v_gene: TRBV30
CDR3aa: CAMDRGGGYYEQYF
CDR3nt: TGTGCCATGGACAGGGGGGGCGGGTACTACGAGCAGTACTTC

j_gene: TRBJ1-2
d_gene: TRBD1
abundance: -
v_gene: TRBV6-5
CDR3aa: CASSFMGQGGYGYTF
CDR3nt: TGTGCCAGCAGTTTTATGGGACAGGGAGGCTATGGCTACACCTTC

j_gene: TRBJ2-2
d_gene: TRBD1
abundance: once
v_gene: TRBV19
CDR3aa: CASTQPLGTANTGELFF
CDR3nt: TGTGCCAGTACCCAACCCCTCGGGACAGCGAACACCGGGGAGCTGTTTTTT

j_gene: TRBJ2-7
d_gene: TRBD1
abundance: few
v_gene: TRBV6-2/TRBV6-3
CDR3aa: CASSYSPRGQLEQYF
CDR3nt: TGTGCCAGCAGTTACTCGCCCAGGGGGCAGCTCGAGCAGTACTTC

j_gene: TRBJ2-1
d_gene: TRBD2
abundance: -
v_gene: TRBV6-5
CDR3aa: CASSWLAGGRNEQFF
CDR3nt: TGTGCCAGCAGTTGGCTAGCGGGGGGGCGTAATGAGCAGTTCTTC

j_gene: TRBJ2-1
d_gene: TRBD2
abundance: -
v_gene: TRBV7-9
CDR3aa: CASIKRQGLAVANEQFF
CDR3nt: TGTGCCAGCATCAAGCGACAAGGACTAGCGGTCGCCAATGAGCAGTTCTTC

j_gene: TRBJ1-3
d_gene: -
abundance: -
v_gene: TRBV12-5
CDR3aa: CASGLVSGRKEGNTIYF
CDR3nt: TGTGCTAGTGGTTTGGTAAGCGGAAGAAAAGAGGGAAACACCATATATTTT

j_gene: TRBJ2-5
d_gene: -
abundance: -
v_gene: TRBV24-1
CDR3aa: CATSLSSGRKTQYF
CDR3nt: TGTGCCACCAGCCTTTCGTCGGGTAGGAAGACCCAGTACTTC

j_gene: TRBJ2-1
d_gene: TRBD1
abundance: -
v_gene: TRBV28
CDR3aa: CASSLWRNRGRRPNEQFF
CDR3nt: TGTGCCAGCAGTTTATGGCGGAACAGGGGGCGACGCCCCAATGAGCAGTTCTTC

j_gene: TRBJ2-5
d_gene: TRBD2
abundance: -
v_gene: TRBV2
CDR3aa: CATKGGETQYF
CDR3nt: TGTGCCACCAAGGGAGGGGAGACCCAGTACTTC

j_gene: TRBJ1-1
d_gene: -
abundance: -
v_gene: TRBV11-3
CDR3aa: CASSLTETNTEAFF
CDR3nt: TGTGCCAGCAGCTTGACAGAGACGAACACTGAAGCTTTCTTT

j_gene: TRBJ1-2
d_gene: TRBD1
abundance: -
v_gene: TRBV3-1/TRBV3-2
CDR3aa: CASSPGTGGHFNYGYTF
CDR3nt: TGTGCCAGCAGCCCTGGGACAGGGGGCCACTTTAACTATGGCTACACCTTC

j_gene: TRBJ1-5
d_gene: -
abundance: -
v_gene: TRBV28
CDR3aa: CASSQLSRKQPQHF
CDR3nt: TGTGCCAGCAGTCAACTCTCCCGCAAACAGCCCCAGCATTTT

j_gene: TRBJ2-7
d_gene: -
abundance: -
v_gene: TRBV19
CDR3aa: CASSSQGSSYEQYF
CDR3nt: TGTGCCAGTAGTTCCCAGGGGTCCTCCTACGAGCAGTACTTC

j_gene: TRBJ2-1
d_gene: -
abundance: -
v_gene: TRBV7-2
CDR3aa: CASSLDTGKQFF
CDR3nt: TGTGCCAGCAGCTTAGATACAGGGAAGCAGTTCTTC

j_gene: TRBJ1-5
d_gene: TRBD1
abundance: -
v_gene: TRBV28
CDR3aa: CASIKTTGGNQPQHF
CDR3nt: TGTGCCAGCATAAAAACGACAGGGGGGAATCAGCCCCAGCATTTT

j_gene: TRBJ2-3
d_gene: -
abundance: -
v_gene: TRBV7-9
CDR3aa: CASASEDTQYF
CDR3nt: TGTGCCAGCGCCTCGGAGGATACGCAGTATTTT

j_gene: TRBJ2-2
d_gene: TRBD2
abundance: -
v_gene: TRBV18
CDR3aa: CASSLGFQREPGELFF
CDR3nt: TGTGCCAGCTCACTGGGGTTCCAGCGGGAGCCCGGGGAGCTGTTTTTT

j_gene: TRBJ1-6
d_gene: -
abundance: -
v_gene: TRBV5-1
CDR3aa: CASSLTGYNSPLHF
CDR3nt: TGCGCCAGCAGCTTGACAGGTTATAATTCACCCCTCCACTTT